A single sample is the source of the 26 T cell receptor beta chains below, sequenced in a study of cytomegalovirus exposure and HLA in healthy donors. Both 60 Vbeta primers and 13 Jbeta primers went into the PCR. Here immunoSEQ multiplex PCR was the method, and the copy in TCRdb shows in-frame clones only, minus some. The table lists approximately 170,000 clones, more than 65% of them singletons, with approximately 1.6% in the top ten. The specimen sequenced was PBMCs. Receptors originate from a male donor in good health and CMV-seronegative.

This chain links TRBV6-4 with TRBJ2-3; D perhaps matches TRBD2 (6 bases). The V gene lost 4 bases and the J gene lost 6 bases, with 8 bases spanning the gap. The germline V gene has CDR1 MRHNA and CDR2 SNTAGT. This CDR3 comprises 12 residues. DNA of the CDR3: TGTGCCAGCAGTGGCGGGGAGGATACGCAGTATTTT. Encoded protein: CASSGGEDTQYF.

The rearrangement links TRBV11-1 to TRBJ2-1; 7 bases match TRBD2. CDR3 length: 18 residues. V lost 3 bases and J lost 5; bases outside the gene matches: 16. Germline values: CDR1 SGHAT, CDR2 FQDESV (reference sequence). The CDR3 DNA follows: TGTGCCAGCAGCTTCAAGGGGCGGGAGTCCCTCTATAACAATGAGCAGTTCTTC. This sequence encodes CASSFKGRESLYNNEQFF.

The rearrangement uses TRBV6-1 and TRBJ2-3; 9 bases are shared with TRBD1. The CDR3 has 18 amino acids. The V and J ends lost 0 bases and 4 bases, in that order; junction bases with no gene match: 11. Germline values: CDR1 MNHNS, CDR2 SASEGT. The chain's CDR3 is CASSEADGTGFRADTQYF. DNA for the CDR3: TGTGCCAGCAGTGAAGCGGACGGGACAGGGTTTCGGGCAGATACGCAGTATTTT.

The genes are TRBV19 and TRBJ2-7; 9 nucleotides align to TRBD1. Germline CDR1 reads LNHDA; CDR2 reads SQIVND (reference sequence). V was pared by 1 base and J by 4 bases, with 5 bases of the junction left unmatched. The CDR3 sequence is 15 residues long. CDR3 nucleotide sequence: TGTGCCAGTAGTATAGTTACAGGGGGCAGGTACGAGCAGTACTTC. Encoded protein: CASSIVTGGRYEQYF.

This clone was found a few times. V and J are TRBV7-3 and TRBJ2-7, with TRBD1 matching 7 bases. The J segment lost 3 bases and the V segment lost 5 bases, leaving 13 bases of the junction unmatched. Per germline, CDR1 SGHTA and CDR2 FQGTGA. The CDR3 sequence is 16 residues long. CDR3 in DNA: TGTGCCAGCAGCCGGACAGGACCCCGAGCCCTCTACGAGCAGTACTTC. As protein: CASSRTGPRALYEQYF.

This rearrangement joins TRBV18 to TRBJ1-1, with D possibly TRBD1 on 5 matching bases. This CDR3 has 16 residues. Germline assignment: CDR1 KGHSH and CDR2 LQKENI. With 0 bases removed from V and 8 bases from J, the gap between germline ends came to 19 bases. The CDR3 DNA follows: TGTGCCAGCTCACCACCGTTTCCAGGGCAATCGACAGAAGCTTTCTTT. Encoded protein: CASSPPFPGQSTEAFF.

As to this clone: The junction differs from germline at one of its ends, possibly a read error. The chain recombines TRBV7-9 with TRBJ2-5; D is uncertain. The CDR3 is 11 residues long. Germline V gene data show CDR1 as SEHNR and CDR2 as FQNEAQ (reference sequence). The CDR3 loop is CSSSFSETQYF. CDR3 in DNA: TGTTCCAGCAGCTTTTCGGAGACCCAGTACTTC.

The V gene is TRBV2, the J gene TRBJ2-3; 13 bases are a match to TRBD2. Per the germline V gene, CDR1 is SNHLY and CDR2 is FYNNEI. Unmatched junction bases numbered 3, after V lost 4 bases and J lost 2 bases. The CDR3 totals 16 residues. CDR3 in amino acids: CASSGTSGGHTDTQYF. Here the CDR3 DNA reads TGTGCCAGCAGTGGGACTAGCGGGGGACACACAGATACGCAGTATTTT.

V usage is TRBV5-1 and J usage is TRBJ2-7; 8 bases map to TRBD2. The V gene's germline CDR1 is SGHRS and CDR2 YFSETQ. CDR3 length equals 16 residues. The junction had 6 bases not matched to a gene; V was cut back by 0 bases and J by 1 base. The CDR3 DNA follows: TGCGCCAGCAGCTTGGCCGGGGGGGGACCATCCTACGAGCAGTACTTC. Its translation is CASSLAGGGPSYEQYF.

In its sample, this clone was seen a few times. This chain connects TRBV30 to TRBJ1-1; D may be TRBD1 (5 bases). The CDR3 extends over 12 amino acids. The V and J ends lost 4 bases and 2 bases respectively, with 8 bases between them. In germline, CDR1 is GTSNPN, CDR2 SVGIG (reference sequence). The CDR3 loop reads CAWTQDNTEAFF. As DNA, the CDR3 is TGTGCCTGGACACAGGATAACACTGAAGCTTTCTTT.

The chain carries TRBV5-4 and TRBJ2-7; D uncertain. This CDR3 has 13 residues. The ends were cut back, 2 bases at V and 1 base at J, with 7 bases in the middle. Per germline, CDR1 SGHNT and CDR2 YYREEE (reference sequence). Here the CDR3 DNA reads TGTGCCAGCAGCTTAACGGAGTCCTACGAGCAGTACTTC. Protein product: CASSLTESYEQYF.

V gene TRBV27 combines with J gene TRBJ1-5, with 8 nucleotides matching TRBD1. The CDR3 spans 16 residues. Germline loops: CDR1 MNHEY, CDR2 SMNVEV (reference sequence). V lost 6 bases to trimming and J lost 3 bases; unmatched junction nucleotides: 10. DNA for the CDR3: TGTGCCAGCAGCCTAGGACAGGGAAGTTTCAATCAGCCCCAGCATTTT. Its translation is CASSLGQGSFNQPQHF.

V is TRBV6-1 and J is TRBJ1-5, with TRBD1 matching over 9 bases. Per germline, CDR1 MNHNS and CDR2 SASEGT. The trim removed 4 bases at V and 5 bases at J, leaving 0 bases unmatched. This CDR3 has 13 amino acids. CDR3 nucleotides: TGTGCCAGCAGTGGGGACAGGGATCAGCCCCAGCATTTT. This translates into CASSGDRDQPQHF.

The chain carries TRBV9 and TRBJ2-5, with a tentative D call TRBD2 (6 bases). Trimming removed 3 bases at V and 7 bases at J, with 19 bases between. Per the germline V gene, CDR1 is SGDLS and CDR2 is YYNGEE. The CDR3 runs 15 residues. CDR3 sequence: CASSGGTQLSLTQYF. CDR3 nucleotides: TGTGCCAGCAGCGGAGGGACTCAGCTTTCGTTGACCCAGTACTTC. The variable domain in full, with the rest retrieved from reference TRBV9 and TRBJ2-5, is DSGVTQTPKHLITATGQRVTLRCSPRSGDLSVYWYQQSLDQGLQFLIQYYNGEERAKGNILERFSAQQFPDLHSELNLSSLELGDSALYFCASSGGTQLSLTQYFGPGTRLLVL.

The rearrangement links TRBV18 to TRBJ1-1; weak D call: TRBD1 (6 bases). Germline V gene sequence: CDR1 KGHSH, CDR2 LQKENI. There are 15 residues in the CDR3. Trimming pared 2 bases from V and 2 bases from J, leaving 12 bases between. CDR3 amino acids: CASSPRGSENTEAFF. The CDR3, as DNA: TGTGCCAGCTCACCAAGGGGGAGCGAAAACACTGAAGCTTTCTTT.

This clone was found a few times. The V call is TRBV5-6, the J call TRBJ1-2; 9 bases match TRBD1. Germline CDR1 is SGHDT and CDR2 is YYEEEE. CDR3 length equals 15 residues. J gave up 5 bases and V 3 bases, and 8 bases lay outside the gene matches. CDR3 in DNA: TGTGCCAGCAGCTCTAGGGACAGGGTTGGGTATGGCTACACCTTC. Protein: CASSSRDRVGYGYTF.

In DNA form, the CDR3 reads TGTGCCAGCAGTAAGGGGGCCATGAACACTGAAGCTTTCTTT. Protein product: CASSKGAMNTEAFF. This sequence joins TRBV6-4 and TRBJ1-1, with 7 bases that match TRBD1. Germline trimming cut 5 bases from V and 0 bases from J; bases unmatched to any gene: 3. Per germline, CDR1 MRHNA and CDR2 SNTAGT. The CDR3 length is 14 residues.

The chain carries TRBV7-3 and TRBJ1-2; 8 nucleotides line up with TRBD1. This CDR3 is built from 13 residues. J was trimmed by 6 bases and V by 3 bases; bases with no gene match: 3. Germline loops: CDR1 SGHTA, CDR2 FQGTGA. CDR3 residues: CASSFTGGDGYTF. DNA for the CDR3: TGTGCCAGCAGCTTCACAGGGGGTGATGGCTACACCTTC.

V and J are TRBV10-3 and TRBJ2-7, with D possibly matching TRBD2 (5 bases). CDR3 size: 13 residues. Between the trimmed V and J ends, which lost 5 bases and 5 bases, there was a span of 13 bases. Looked up from germline, CDR1 is ENHRY and CDR2 is SYGVKD. CDR3 amino acids: CAISNRPGNEQYF. CDR3 DNA sequence: TGTGCCATCAGTAACCGGCCGGGGAACGAGCAGTACTTC.

This clone was picked up one time. This chain connects TRBV5-1 to TRBJ1-4, with 9 bases matching TRBD1. The V gene's germline CDR1 is SGHRS and CDR2 YFSETQ. The CDR3 runs to 16 residues. J was trimmed by 5 bases and V by 4 bases; bases with no gene match: 9. CDR3 DNA sequence: TGCGCCAGCAGCATAAATTCCGGGACAGGGAATGAAAAACTGTTTTTT. Amino acids: CASSINSGTGNEKLFF.

V gene TRBV2 combines with J gene TRBJ2-3; TRBD1 is a possible D gene (5 bases). The CDR3 spans 15 residues. V lost 4 bases, J lost 4 bases, and 15 bases lay in between. The germline CDR1 and CDR2 sequences are SNHLY and FYNNEI. CDR3: CASSGNRRGADTQYF. The CDR3 nucleotides are TGTGCCAGCAGTGGGAACAGGAGAGGCGCAGATACGCAGTATTTT.

The chain recombines TRBV5-1 with TRBJ2-1, with 11 positions matching TRBD2. Germline CDR1 reads SGHRS; CDR2 reads YFSETQ. J gave up 6 bases and V 4 bases, and 6 bases lay outside the gene matches. The CDR3 totals 15 residues. CDR3 protein: CASSPGTSGGNEQFF. The CDR3 bases are TGCGCCAGCAGCCCCGGGACTAGCGGAGGCAATGAGCAGTTCTTC. The full variable domain, in which reference TRBV5-1 and TRBJ2-1 provide the parts outside the CDR3, is KAGVTQTPRYLIKTRGQQVTLSCSPISGHRSVSWYQQTPGQGLQFLFEYFSETQRNKGNFPGRFSGRQFSNSRSEMNVSTLELGDSALYLCASSPGTSGGNEQFFGPGTRLTVL.

The DNA of the CDR3 is TGCGCCAGCAGCCTGCCCAGGGGGAAAGCCAAAAACATTCAGTACTTC. Amino acids: CASSLPRGKAKNIQYF. The V gene is TRBV5-1, the J gene TRBJ2-4; 7 bases line up with TRBD1. CDR3 length: 16 amino acids. From germline, CDR1 is SGHRS and CDR2 YFSETQ. The V and J ends lost 4 bases and 0 bases, in that order; junction bases with no gene match: 7.

The chain employs TRBV6-5 and TRBJ1-1; no clear D gene. Germline V gene data show CDR1 as MNHEY and CDR2 as SVGAGI. The CDR3 has 15 amino acids. V was shortened by 9 bases and J by 0 bases, with 17 bases between the two germline ends. CDR3 DNA sequence: TGTGCCAGTAGACAAGCCCACGGCATGAACACTGAAGCTTTCTTT. This codes for CASRQAHGMNTEAFF.

The J gene is TRBJ1-2, the V gene TRBV2; 7 bases are a match to TRBD1. V trimming: 7 bases; J trimming: 5 bases; junction bases outside the gene matches: 10. Germline-derived CDR1 and CDR2 are SNHLY and FYNNEI. The CDR3 extends over 14 amino acids. DNA of the CDR3: TGTGCCAGCATCTACCACAGGGGAACTTATGGCTACACCTTC. Translated: CASIYHRGTYGYTF. The whole variable domain, remainder taken from reference TRBV2 and TRBJ1-2, is EPEVTQTPSHQVTQMGQEVILRCVPISNHLYFYWYRQILGQKVEFLVSFYNNEISEKSEIFDDQFSVERPDGSNFTLKIRSTKLEDSAMYFCASIYHRGTYGYTFGSGTRLTVV.

This clone was seen a few times. This sequence joins TRBV7-9 and TRBJ1-1; 8 bases are shared with TRBD1. The germline gives CDR1 SEHNR, CDR2 FQNEAQ (reference sequence). Unmatched junction bases numbered 4, after V lost 5 bases and J lost 5 bases. The CDR3 loop spans 13 amino acids. CDR3 coding DNA: TGTGCCAGCAGCCGACAGGGGAATACTGAAGCTTTCTTT. This codes for CASSRQGNTEAFF.